This TCR beta chain derives from a study of blood T cell repertoires in COVID-19. Study information: In each case, the material was cDNA or gDNA derived from T cells, B-cell-depleted T cells, or PBMCs.

The CDR3 totals 14 residues. Trimming took off 0 bases at V and 8 bases at J, with 8 bases between the two ends. Per the germline V gene, CDR1 is MNHEY and CDR2 is SVGEGT. TCRdb keeps only in-frame clones here, not all; method: immunoSEQ multiplex PCR. The repertoire holds 50,000 to 70,000 clones, with 91% as singletons. This clonotype was sampled from a man between 60 and 70 years old with acute or convalescent COVID-19. V gene TRBV6-2 or TRBV6-3 combines with J gene TRBJ1-6; no definite D call. The sample taken for sequencing was peripheral blood. The CDR3: CASSYSAVDSPLHF. CDR3 DNA sequence: TGTGCCAGCAGTTACTCGGCAGTCGATTCACCCCTCCACTTT.